Listed below are T cell receptor beta chains from one sample, sequenced in a study of blood T cell repertoires in COVID-19. Data came from immunoSEQ multiplex PCR; TCRdb stores just in-frame clones and leaves some out. Found here are about 81,000 clones, approximately 78% of them singletons; the top ten hold about 7.4%. The sample taken for sequencing was peripheral blood. The receptors were sampled from a human donor in a cohort sampled during active COVID-19. Both conserved end residues are part of each CDR3. The D gene is left open where the match is weak. Clone size is given for some rows only: seen once, a few or many times, or a class if the clone is expanded.

TRBD2	-	TRBJ2-5	TRBV27	CASSLGAGGRETQYF	TGTGCCAGCAGTTTAGGGGCGGGGGGTCGGGAGACCCAGTACTTC
-	-	TRBJ1-5	TRBV23-1	CASSHPPGQPQHF	TGCGCCAGCAGTCACCCCCCGGGTCAGCCCCAGCATTTT
-	-	TRBJ1-4	TRBV9	CASSVASAGEKLFF	TGTGCCAGCAGCGTAGCTTCGGCGGGTGAAAAACTGTTTTTT
TRBD1	few	TRBJ1-5	TRBV7-9	CASADSDRINQPQHF	TGTGCCAGCGCGGACTCGGACAGGATCAATCAGCCCCAGCATTTT
TRBD1	-	TRBJ2-7	TRBV18	CASSPQTGGNSYEQYF	TGTGCCAGCTCACCCCAGACAGGGGGGAACTCCTACGAGCAGTACTTC
TRBD1	-	TRBJ2-7	TRBV6-5	CASHYGQGYGEQYF	TGTGCCAGCCATTATGGACAGGGATATGGCGAGCAGTACTTC
TRBD1	-	TRBJ1-4	TRBV30	CAWSSDREKLFF	TGTGCCTGGAGTTCGGACAGGGAAAAACTGTTTTTT
TRBD1	-	TRBJ1-1	TRBV29-1	CSVEARTGRTEAFF	TGCAGCGTTGAAGCAAGGACAGGGCGCACTGAAGCTTTCTTT
-	-	TRBJ1-1	TRBV5-1	CASSFRVNTEAFF	TGCGCCAGCAGCTTCAGGGTGAACACTGAAGCTTTCTTT
-	-	TRBJ2-3	TRBV6-2/TRBV6-3	CASSRARVRADTQYF	TGTGCCAGCAGTCGGGCCCGTGTCAGGGCAGATACGCAGTATTTT
-	few	TRBJ2-7	TRBV6-6	CASINSYEQYF	TGTGCCAGCATTAACAGCTACGAGCAGTACTTC
TRBD2	-	TRBJ2-7	TRBV29-1	CSVYSLAGQPYEQYF	TGCAGCGTCTACTCACTAGCGGGGCAACCCTACGAGCAGTACTTC
-	few	TRBJ1-2	TRBV19	CASSIETGYGYTF	TGTGCCAGTAGTATCGAGACGGGCTATGGCTACACCTTC
TRBD2	-	TRBJ2-5	TRBV4-2	CASSSKVGLAGEETQYF	TGTGCCAGCAGCTCCAAGGTAGGACTAGCGGGGGAGGAGACCCAGTACTTC
TRBD1	few	TRBJ1-6	TRBV2	CASSGGTGASPLHF	TGTGCCAGCAGCGGCGGGACAGGGGCTTCACCCCTCCACTTT
-	-	TRBJ2-2	TRBV5-4	CASSLVIGSGTGELFF	TGTGCCAGCAGCTTGGTAATTGGTTCAGGCACCGGGGAGCTGTTTTTT
TRBD1	-	TRBJ1-2	TRBV5-6	CASSGDRGPPVNTF	TGTGCCAGCAGCGGCGACAGGGGTCCCCCGGTAAACACCTTC
-	once	TRBJ1-2	TRBV7-8	CASSQDGGRHSGYTF	TGTGCCAGCAGCCAAGATGGGGGGAGGCACTCTGGCTACACCTTC
TRBD2	-	TRBJ2-7	TRBV11-2	CASRYGTSGGNLYEQYF	TGTGCCAGCAGATACGGGACTAGCGGGGGCAACCTCTACGAGCAGTACTTC
TRBD1	-	TRBJ1-4	TRBV19	CASSRTTGSNEKLFF	TGTGCCAGTAGCCGTACGACAGGGTCGAATGAAAAACTGTTTTTT
-	-	TRBJ1-2	TRBV5-5	CASSYLMGGLYGYTF	TGTGCCAGCAGCTACCTCATGGGGGGACTCTATGGCTACACCTTC
-	once	TRBJ1-5	TRBV5-4	CASSLGTAPPGAQHF	TGTGCCAGCAGCTTGGGGACAGCCCCTCCCGGGGCCCAGCATTTT
-	-	TRBJ1-1	TRBV29-1	CSASGQQNTEAFF	TGCAGCGCCTCAGGGCAGCAGAACACTGAAGCTTTCTTT
-	-	TRBJ1-3	TRBV5-6	CASSLEGVSGNTIYF	TGTGCCAGCAGCTTGGAAGGGGTCTCAGGAAACACCATATATTTT
TRBD1	-	TRBJ1-4	TRBV30	CAWSTLRRGGGKLFF	TGTGCCTGGAGTACCCTAAGGAGAGGGGGCGGAAAACTGTTTTTT
-	medium-sized	TRBJ2-7	TRBV11-2	CASSISNLYEQYF	TGTGCCAGCAGCATTAGCAACCTCTACGAGCAGTACTTC
-	few	TRBJ2-5	TRBV7-9	CASSSRGPRETQYF	TGTGCCAGCAGCTCCAGAGGGCCCCGGGAGACCCAGTACTTC
-	-	TRBJ2-2	TRBV6-2/TRBV6-3	CASSYSQKRSSGTGELFF	TGTGCCAGCAGTTACTCGCAAAAAAGATCTTCCGGGACCGGGGAGCTGTTTTTT
TRBD1	-	TRBJ2-7	TRBV18	CASSPDRESREQYF	TGTGCCAGCTCACCGGACAGGGAAAGCCGGGAGCAGTACTTC
-	-	TRBJ1-1	TRBV12-3/TRBV12-4	CASSKSRNTEAFF	TGTGCCAGCAGTAAGTCGCGTAACACTGAAGCTTTCTTT
-	-	TRBJ2-6	TRBV9	CASSEQGSGANVLTF	TGTGCCAGCAGCGAACAGGGATCCGGGGCCAACGTCCTGACTTTC
-	once	TRBJ1-1	TRBV11-3	CASIPIPAERTEAFF	TGTGCCAGCATCCCCATCCCAGCTGAGAGGACTGAAGCTTTCTTT
-	once	TRBJ1-2	TRBV7-8	CASSLVEVSYGYTF	TGTGCCAGCAGCTTAGTCGAGGTATCCTATGGCTACACCTTC
-	few	TRBJ1-6	TRBV5-1	CASSQSVQGPEGPLHF	TGCGCCAGCAGCCAGAGTGTCCAGGGCCCGGAGGGTCCCCTCCACTTT
-	-	TRBJ2-7	TRBV2	CASNLAPTNEQYF	TGTGCCAGCAACCTAGCTCCAACGAACGAGCAGTACTTC
-	-	TRBJ1-1	TRBV6-2/TRBV6-3	CASSLTARGAPEAFF	TGTGCCAGCAGTTTGACCGCTCGGGGGGCTCCTGAAGCTTTCTTT
-	-	TRBJ2-1	TRBV20-1	CSASGRRSSYNEQFF	TGCAGTGCTAGTGGGAGAAGAAGCTCCTACAATGAGCAGTTCTTC